Listed below are T cell receptor beta chains from one sample, sequenced in a study of blood T cell repertoires in COVID-19. Method: immunoSEQ multiplex PCR; TCRdb's copy keeps in-frame clones and lacks some. The sample has roughly 190,000 clones, roughly 82% seen once. Sequencing input: PBMCs or T cells enriched from blood (not recorded which). These receptors originate from a middle-aged man who had recovered from COVID-19. Both conserved end residues are part of each CDR3. The D gene is left open where the match is weak. Not all rows give a size; the values are once, few, many and, for expanded clones, a class.

>TRBJ1-1|.|.|TRBV28
TGTGCCAGCAGCCGACCTTACGACATACTTGAAGCTTTCTTT
CASSRPYDILEAFF
>TRBJ2-2|.|TRBD1|TRBV7-2
TGTGCCAGCAGCCCAACCTGGACAGGGCCCGGGGAGCTGTTTTTT
CASSPTWTGPGELFF
>TRBJ2-7|.|TRBD2|TRBV9
TGTGCCAGCAGCGTAACGGGTTCTAGCGGATCCTACGAGCAGTACTTC
CASSVTGSSGSYEQYF
>TRBJ2-7|.|.|TRBV19
TGTGCCAGTAGTATAGGTCCCAGAAACTACGAGCAGTACTTC
CASSIGPRNYEQYF
>TRBJ1-4|.|.|TRBV10-1
TGCGCCAGCAGTGAGAGGCAGGAAAATGAAAAACTGTTTTTT
CASSERQENEKLFF
>TRBJ1-3|.|.|TRBV14
TGTGCCAGCAGCCAAGGGGCTGGCGCCACCATATATTTT
CASSQGAGATIYF
>TRBJ1-2|.|TRBD1|TRBV7-2
TGTGCCAGCAGCCTCCGGGACAGGGGTGCCTATGGCTACACCTTC
CASSLRDRGAYGYTF
>TRBJ2-3|.|.|TRBV13
TGTGCCAGCAGGGAACTAGGTCGGGGCACAGATACGCAGTATTTT
CASRELGRGTDTQYF
>TRBJ1-1|.|.|TRBV18
TGTGCCAGCTCACCCCAAACTGAAGCTTTCTTT
CASSPQTEAFF
>TRBJ1-5|few|.|TRBV28
TGTGCCAGCAGTTTCGGGAATCAGCCCCAGCATTTT
CASSFGNQPQHF
>TRBJ1-1|.|.|TRBV6-5
TGTGCCAGCAGCTCCGGACAGTTCACTGAAGCTTTCTTT
CASSSGQFTEAFF
>TRBJ1-5|.|.|TRBV5-4
TGTGCCAGCAGCTCCGCGGGGAGGGATCAGCCCCAGCATTTT
CASSSAGRDQPQHF
>TRBJ2-5|once|TRBD1|TRBV7-7
TGTGCCAGCAGCGCCTCGACAGGGGGGGAGACCCAGTACTTC
CASSASTGGETQYF
>TRBJ1-2|.|.|TRBV18
TGTGCCAGCTCACCGGAGGGGACCCATTATGGCTACACCTTC
CASSPEGTHYGYTF
>TRBJ1-2|.|.|TRBV28
TGTGCCAGCAGCCCCGGAGGGACGGTTTACTATGGCTACACCTTC
CASSPGGTVYYGYTF
>TRBJ1-4|.|TRBD1|TRBV10-2
TGCGCCAGCACCCCTGAGACAGGGTATAGTCTAGCAGCTAATGAAAAACTGTTTTTT
CASTPETGYSLAANEKLFF
>TRBJ2-2|.|TRBD1|TRBV11-3
TGTGCCAGCAGCTTCGGACAGGGGCGGAACGGGGAGCTGTTTTTT
CASSFGQGRNGELFF
>TRBJ1-6|.|.|TRBV5-4
TGTGCCAGCAGCTTGGCCTCGGGAAACTCACCCCTCCACTTT
CASSLASGNSPLHF
>TRBJ2-5|.|.|TRBV29-1
TGCAGCGTTGAAAACCCGGGATCCCGGTGGGAGACCCAGTACTTC
CSVENPGSRWETQYF
>TRBJ1-3|.|.|TRBV7-2
TGTGCCAGCAGCTTAGCGCTAGGTTCTGGAAACACCATATATTTT
CASSLALGSGNTIYF
>TRBJ2-1|.|TRBD2|TRBV7-9
TGTGCCAGCAGCGGGCTAGCGGGAGGGCCCCCCTACAATGAGCAGTTCTTC
CASSGLAGGPPYNEQFF
>TRBJ2-2|.|.|TRBV6-5
TGTGCCAGCAGCGGATCATGGAGCACCGGGGAGCTGTTTTTT
CASSGSWSTGELFF
>TRBJ2-3|.|TRBD1|TRBV3-1/TRBV3-2
TGTGCCAGCAGCCTCCCAGGGGGTACGCAGTATTTT
CASSLPGGTQYF
>TRBJ2-3|.|TRBD2|TRBV7-8
TGTGCCAGCAGCGCCCGACTAGCGGGAGTGGCAGATACGCAGTATTTT
CASSARLAGVADTQYF
>TRBJ2-4|.|TRBD1|TRBV7-6
TGTGCCAGCAGCTTCGGACAGGGGGGAGGTCAAAACATTCAGTACTTC
CASSFGQGGGQNIQYF
>TRBJ1-6|.|.|TRBV27
TGTGCCAGCAGTTTATTTGGACAGCCCTCACCCCTCCACTTT
CASSLFGQPSPLHF
>TRBJ1-6|.|.|TRBV7-8
TGTGCCAGCAGCTTAGTTCGGGATTATTCACCCCTCCACTTT
CASSLVRDYSPLHF
>TRBJ2-1|.|TRBD2|TRBV6-1
TGTGCCAGCAGTGAAGCGCCTAGCGGGAGGCCCGGTAATGAGCAGTTCTTC
CASSEAPSGRPGNEQFF
>TRBJ2-3|few|.|TRBV30
TGTGCCTGGAGTGTTGCGGGGCACCTCCCAGATACGCAGTATTTT
CAWSVAGHLPDTQYF
>TRBJ2-7|.|.|TRBV3-1/TRBV3-2
TGTGCCAGCAGCCAAGGCCCTGGCCAATTCTACGAGCAGTACTTC
CASSQGPGQFYEQYF
>TRBJ1-3|.|TRBD1|TRBV6-2/TRBV6-3
TGTGCCAGCAGTTACACCGGACAGGGGGCGGCTAGTTCCTCTGGAAACACCATATATTTT
CASSYTGQGAASSSGNTIYF
>TRBJ2-1|.|.|TRBV29-1
TGCAGCGTTGGGAGCTACAATGAGCAGTTCTTC
CSVGSYNEQFF
>TRBJ2-7|.|TRBD1|TRBV18
TGTGCCAGCTCACCAATGACCGGGACAGGGGCTGCCGAGCAGTACTTC
CASSPMTGTGAAEQYF
>TRBJ1-5|.|.|TRBV30
TGTGCCTGGGCGGGGGGGCACGGTCAGCCCCAGCATTTT
CAWAGGHGQPQHF
>TRBJ1-1|.|TRBD1|TRBV7-3
TGTGCCAGCAGCGCTCAGGGGGCTCTGCGAACTGAAGCTTTCTTT
CASSAQGALRTEAFF